This TCR beta chain was observed in a study of siplizumab effects on memory and regulatory T cells. Findings of the study overall: Apparently more diverse than memory cells, naive T cells also seemed major alloresponse contributors. Proliferating CD4+ or CD8+ clones, roughly 75-97% of them, lacked an assignable naive or memory phenotype.

CDR3 size: 16 residues. Germline values: CDR1 SGHVS, CDR2 FQNEAQ. Losses at the gene ends were 5 bases for V and 2 bases for J; bases not matched to a gene: 6. With respect to this clone: Its antigen is unknown.

TCR templates, roughly 100,000 per sample, were assayed. Measured with immunoSEQ multiplex PCR; TCRdb has only the in-frame clones, and not every one. The data hold some 97,000 clones, with approximately 94% observed a single time. The chain joins TRBV7-8 to TRBJ2-7; 13 bases line up with TRBD2. The specimen was non-Treg CD4+ T cells sorted from blood. The sequence came from a human donor in good health. CDR3 sequence reads: CASSQKGLAGPYEQYF. CDR3 sequence (DNA): TGTGCCAGCAGCCAAAAGGGACTAGCGGGGCCCTACGAGCAGTACTTC.